Listed here are 17 T cell receptor beta chains from one sample, sequenced in a study of cytomegalovirus exposure and HLA in healthy donors (dated by TCRdb to about 2017). Libraries were constructed by the immunoSEQ multiplex PCR assay. For the multiplex PCR, a mixture combining 60 forward primers for TCR Vbeta segments and 13 reverse primers for TCR Jbeta segments was used. Entries here come from immuneACCESS through TCRdb and include only in-frame sequences with V and J called. Some clones fail to appear in such tables; in the studies checked, an unresolved V gene covers under half of the shortfall, and the cause of the remainder is unknown. Recorded for this sample are 150,000 to 200,000 clones; 80% of them occurred a single time. The top ten hold 5.5% to 7.5% of the sample. The sample comprised PBMCs. These receptors were collected from a man aged 30 to 39 in good health and CMV-seropositive.

This clone was counted once. The chain couples TRBV29-1 to TRBJ2-2; D perhaps matches TRBD1 (5 bases). This CDR3 contains 13 residues. The V and J ends lost 4 bases and 0 bases respectively, with 6 bases between them. Germline CDR1 reads SQVTM; CDR2 reads ANQGSEA. CDR3 amino acids: CSVGRANTGELFF. CDR3 nucleotide sequence: TGCAGCGTTGGCAGGGCGAACACCGGGGAGCTGTTTTTT.

This sequence joins TRBV10-3 and TRBJ1-4; 8 nucleotides align to TRBD1. V lost 6 bases and J lost 5; bases outside the gene matches: 5. The CDR3 has 14 residues. Germline-derived CDR1 and CDR2 are ENHRY and SYGVKD. The CDR3 DNA sequence: TGTGCCATCAGCATGGGACAGGACAATGAAAAACTGTTTTTT. As protein: CAISMGQDNEKLFF.

This clone was counted between two and nine times. Other nucleotide sequences in the sample specify the same CDR3. The chain carries TRBV6-5 and TRBJ2-1, with TRBD2 matching 9 bases. Losses at the gene ends were 2 bases for V and 8 bases for J; bases not matched to a gene: 7. The CDR3 runs 15 residues. Germline assignment: CDR1 MNHEY and CDR2 SVGAGI. As DNA, the CDR3 is TGTGCCAGCAGTTACGGGGCGGGGGGGCCGGATGAGCAGTTCTTC. It encodes CASSYGAGGPDEQFF.

V usage is TRBV27 and J usage is TRBJ2-7, with no clear D. The CDR3 totals 15 residues. Germline CDR1 MNHEY, CDR2 SMNVEV (reference sequence). The V gene lost 4 bases and the J gene lost 5 bases, with 18 bases spanning the gap. CDR3 coding DNA: TGTGCCAGCAGTTCCCGGATCCGTCAAGCGCACGAGCAGTACTTC. Its protein product is CASSSRIRQAHEQYF.

The V and J genes are TRBV7-2 and TRBJ2-3; possibly TRBD1 for D (5 bases). This CDR3 is built from 13 residues. CDR1 is SGHTA, CDR2 FQGNSA, per germline. Trimming stripped 1 base from V and 8 bases from J, with 10 bases between. CDR3 protein: CASSLGHQGTQYF. The CDR3 region has the DNA TGTGCCAGCAGCTTAGGTCACCAGGGTACGCAGTATTTT.

The chain recombines TRBV5-1 with TRBJ1-4, with D unclear. Germline V lookup: CDR1 SGHRS, CDR2 YFSETQ. The CDR3 is 16 residues long. Trimming stripped 1 base from V and 7 bases from J, with 17 bases between. CDR3 amino acids: CASSLMHGQRSEKLFF. The DNA of the CDR3 is TGCGCCAGCAGCTTGATGCATGGGCAGCGGAGTGAAAAACTGTTTTTT.

The sample holds a few counts of this clone. The chain joins TRBV2 to TRBJ1-1; 8 nucleotides align to TRBD1. Germline loops: CDR1 SNHLY, CDR2 FYNNEI. The CDR3 has 14 residues. With 6 bases clipped from V and 1 base from J, the junction kept 4 bases outside the gene matches. This CDR3 reads CASSMTGENTEAFF. In DNA form, the CDR3 reads TGTGCCAGCAGCATGACAGGGGAGAACACTGAAGCTTTCTTT.

This rearrangement joins TRBV4-3 to TRBJ2-7; D perhaps matches TRBD2 (5 bases). V was pared by 0 bases and J by 0 bases, with 15 bases between. In germline, CDR1 is LGHNA, CDR2 YSLEER. The CDR3 runs 17 residues. The CDR3 sequence: CASSQDYPGFGSYEQYF. DNA of the CDR3: TGCGCCAGCAGCCAAGATTATCCGGGATTCGGCTCCTACGAGCAGTACTTC.

This chain links TRBV2 with TRBJ1-2; no clear D. This CDR3 has 13 residues. Germline CDR1 reads SNHLY; CDR2 reads FYNNEI. Trimming took 0 bases from V and 8 from J, leaving 10 bases between them. Here the CDR3 reads CASSEALLEGYTF. The CDR3 bases are TGTGCCAGCAGTGAAGCGTTGCTGGAGGGCTACACCTTC.

In its sample, this clone was seen once. CDR3 bases: TGTGCCAGCAGCCCTCCGGAGCCCAGGGGGAACACTGAAGCTTTCTTT. Its protein is CASSPPEPRGNTEAFF. V and J are TRBV13 and TRBJ1-1, with D perhaps TRBD1 (6 bases). The germline V gene has CDR1 PRHDT and CDR2 FYEKMQ (reference sequence). Trimming pared 5 bases from V and 1 base from J, leaving 17 bases between. This CDR3 is built from 16 residues.

The genes are TRBV9 and TRBJ1-2; possibly TRBD1 for D (5 bases). The ends were cut back, 1 base at V and 7 bases at J, with 11 bases in the middle. Germline V lookup: CDR1 SGDLS, CDR2 YYNGEE. CDR3 length: 13 residues. The CDR3 DNA sequence: TGTGCCAGCAGCGTATTTGGGGGAGGTGGCTACACCTTC. Translated: CASSVFGGGGYTF.

The rearrangement joins TRBV6-1 to TRBJ1-1, with a weak D call TRBD1 (5 bases). The CDR3 covers 14 residues. Germline V CDR1 and CDR2: MNHNS, SASEGT. Trimming stripped 4 bases from V and 7 bases from J, with 16 bases between. Written as DNA, the CDR3 is TGTGCCAGCAGTGGGGGGAGGACGGCACGTGAAGCTTTCTTT. Its translation: CASSGGRTAREAFF.

This clone has a handful of counts. This sequence joins TRBV5-6 and TRBJ2-6; D is unclear. The CDR3 sequence is 18 residues long. Looked up from germline, CDR1 is SGHDT and CDR2 is YYEEEE. The germline V and J ends were trimmed by 1 base and 0 bases, with 14 bases remaining between them. CDR3 in DNA: TGTGCCAGCAGCTTGCAAGAGGAGATCGGCTCTGGGGCCAACGTCCTGACTTTC. Translated, it gives CASSLQEEIGSGANVLTF.

CDR3 nucleotide sequence: TGTGCCAGCAGCAATGGACAGGGTCGTAAATACGAGCAGTACTTC. It specifies CASSNGQGRKYEQYF. The rearrangement joins TRBV9 to TRBJ2-5, with 8 bases matching TRBD1. The DNA end is more similar to TRBJ2-7, so the J call may be wrong. There are 15 residues in the CDR3. Germline values: CDR1 SGDLS, CDR2 YYNGEE.

The chain uses TRBV5-5 and TRBJ1-2; 7 bases are shared with TRBD1. The J segment lost 8 bases and the V segment lost 5 bases, leaving 12 bases of the junction unmatched. The CDR3 is made up of 14 amino acids. Germline CDR1 is SGHKS and CDR2 is YYEKEE (reference sequence). CDR3 region: CASRLTGSPWGYTF. As DNA, the CDR3 is TGTGCCAGCAGGCTGACAGGGTCCCCATGGGGCTACACCTTC.

The CDR3 region is CASSPGQGRVENHNYGYTF. In DNA, the CDR3 is TGTGCCAGTAGTCCAGGACAGGGTAGAGTGGAGAACCATAACTATGGCTACACCTTC. The gene calls are TRBV19 and TRBJ1-2; TRBD1 matches at 8 bases. Germline CDR1 is LNHDA and CDR2 is SQIVND (reference sequence). This CDR3 has 19 residues. V lost 5 bases to trimming and J lost 1 base; unmatched junction nucleotides: 18.

The J gene is TRBJ1-6, the V gene TRBV5-6; D unclear. V shed 0 bases and J shed 9 bases, with 13 bases lying between them. The CDR3 consists of 15 residues. Per germline, CDR1 SGHDT and CDR2 YYEEEE. CDR3 in DNA: TGTGCCAGCAGCTTGGGGCAAGGTTGGGCTTCACCCCTCCACTTT. Its translation: CASSLGQGWASPLHF.